This TCR beta chain derives from a study of identical twins (dated by TCRdb to about 2016). Looking at the study overall: TCR alpha and beta repertoires from monozygotic twins, unrelated adults of various ages and cord blood were deep-sequenced to test whether fetal clonotypes persist. To rule out contamination, the twin experiments were replicated at different times with different library preparation protocols.

This clonotype showed up just a few times. Its antigen is still unknown. Base qualities are missing; no much larger clone stands one base away. Overall study outcomes, separate from this receptor: Zero-insertion analyses could be partly confounded by invariant T cells such as MAIT and iNKT, although diverse VJ usage argued against such confounding for most clonotypes. In beta out-of-frame sequences, excess twin sharing was weaker, because having fewer shared sequences lowered the signal-to-noise ratio. Fewer insertions were carried by abundant cord blood beta clonotypes; a weaker similar trend was observed in young adult naive repertoires, while no such trend was observed in memory repertoires. In monozygotic twins, recombination models systematically underestimated out-of-frame TCR alpha sharing, but the models matched the sharing seen between unrelated individuals. Out-of-frame TCR alpha sequences shared between twins showed an excess of low generation-probability sequences compared with coincidental sharing between unrelated individuals. Because the same donors could not be followed over many years, conclusions were based on cross-sectional statistical analysis.

The protocol used for the library was 5' RACE. The sequencer was an Illumina HiSeq 2000. Template switching introduced a universal primer binding site; the final cDNA contained a unique molecular identifier, enabling accurate counting of TCR cDNA molecules. First-strand cDNA for TCR alpha and beta chains was synthesized from specific primers in the conserved constant-segment region. To control for contamination, every cDNA library was double barcoded, receiving both a SMART-Mk sample barcode and Illumina barcodes. TruSeq adapter sequences and Illumina sample barcodes were added in two successive PCR steps. Sequencing of the TCR alpha and beta cDNA libraries was done on the Illumina HiSeq platform using custom primers. In the source study's methods: MiGEC was used to process raw reads and extract unique molecular identifiers, and MiXCR was used to find CDR3 positions. Recombination models were inferred per individual with the repgenHMM and IGoR tools using an EM algorithm. The analysis of shared clonotypes was done with the tcR package in R, with sharing normalized by the product of cloneset sizes. To study raw recombination without the effects of thymic and clonal selection, out-of-frame nonproductive sequences were analyzed. TCRdb reworked the public reads: Q25 trimming with fastp, MiXCR clone assembly, productive beta chains retained. When rows share a CDR3 protein, they turn into one entry using the most common DNA and genes. TCRdb, rather than the study authors, made the V and J calls. In all, the sample holds approximately 220,000 distinct CDR3 sequences, and around a tenth of those were seen once. Around 5% of the sample is in the top ten clones.

For CDR1 and CDR2, the germline V gene (reference sequence) lists LGHDT and YNNKEL. From the cysteine through the phenylalanine, the CDR3 covers 14 amino acids. Just the 42-base CDR3 DNA is kept, in frame starting at base 1. Deletion took 3 bases off V and 6 bases off J, with a span of 11 bases between the germline ends. Every donor was a healthy Caucasian. Miltenyi CD45RO+ enrichment and human naive T-cell isolation kits were used to isolate memory (CD45RO+) and naive T cells from PBMC. The sequenced sample was memory (CD45RO+) T cells sorted from blood. According to the study, the label for this sample's cell subset or site signals: CD45RO+ enriched T cells. The TCR originated in a woman aged 18 to 35 in good health. The chain is encoded by TRBV3-1 joined to TRBJ2-2; the D gene is perhaps TRBD2, on 6 matching bases. The CDR3 protein: CASSQTRSPGELFF. The DNA reads as follows: TGTGCCAGCAGCCAGACTAGGAGTCCCGGGGAGCTGTTTTTT.